The 15 T cell receptor beta chains presented below share a single source sample, sequenced in a study of shared clonotypes between healthy human individuals. Sequencing was performed with immunoSEQ multiplex PCR; in TCRdb, only in-frame clones are kept and a portion is missing. The sample includes 1.5 million to 1.9 million clones, 95% to 99% of them seen just once. Input material: naive CD4+ T cells sorted from blood. Sample subset: CD45RA+ positively selected. These receptors were taken from a man aged 25 to 40 in good health.

V gene TRBV5-8 combines with J gene TRBJ2-7; TRBD2 is a possible D gene (5 bases). The CDR3 totals 12 residues. V gave up 0 bases and J gave up 10 bases, with 11 bases separating them. Per germline, CDR1 SGHTS and CDR2 YDEGEE. Here the CDR3 reads CASSLAGKKQYF. DNA for the CDR3: TGTGCCAGCAGCTTGGCCGGGAAGAAACAGTACTTC.

The chain carries TRBV4-2 and TRBJ2-5; the D is unclear. Trimming left V 0 bases short and J 2 bases short, with 4 bases between. Looked up from germline, CDR1 is LGHNA and CDR2 is YNFKEQ. CDR3 length: 13 amino acids. The CDR3 nucleotides read TGTGCCAGCAGCCAAGAGCGTCAAGAGACCCAGTACTTC. This translates into CASSQERQETQYF.

This chain connects TRBV28 to TRBJ1-5, with D perhaps matching TRBD1 (5 bases). This CDR3 region has 15 residues. The germline V gene has CDR1 MDHEN and CDR2 SYDVKM. V was pared by 5 bases and J by 2 bases, with 13 bases between. CDR3 nucleotide sequence: TGTGCCAGCAGTCTTCAGGGTAATGGCAATCAGCCCCAGCATTTT. Residues: CASSLQGNGNQPQHF.

The V gene is TRBV28, the J gene TRBJ2-1; 13 bases agree with TRBD2. Germline V CDR1 and CDR2: MDHEN, SYDVKM. V trimming: 10 bases; J trimming: 11 bases; junction bases outside the gene matches: 17. There are 16 residues in the CDR3. The CDR3 loop is CAITTPGLAGAHKQFF. CDR3 sequence (DNA): TGTGCCATAACTACGCCTGGACTAGCGGGAGCACACAAGCAGTTCTTC.

The chain couples TRBV5-6 to TRBJ2-3; 10 bases map to TRBD2. Germline V lookup: CDR1 SGHDT, CDR2 YYEEEE. Trimming at V came to 5 bases and at J to 0 bases, leaving 6 bases not matched to a gene. The CDR3 loop spans 16 amino acids. The CDR3 sequence is CASSPSTSGSTDTQYF. The DNA of the CDR3 is TGTGCCAGCAGTCCATCGACTAGCGGGAGCACAGATACGCAGTATTTT.

The chain is built from TRBV6-6 and TRBJ2-7, with D possibly TRBD1 on 5 matching bases. V was cut by 8 bases and J by 5 bases, with 19 bases left in between. The CDR3 loop spans 14 amino acids. CDR1 is MNHNY, CDR2 SVGAGI, per germline (reference sequence). CDR3 coding DNA: TGTGCCAGCGCCACCGGGCCCTTGGACAACGAGCAGTACTTC. Translation: CASATGPLDNEQYF.

The rearrangement joins TRBV28 to TRBJ2-7; D is possibly TRBD2 (6 bases). Germline lookup yields CDR1 MDHEN and CDR2 SYDVKM. CDR3 length: 14 amino acids. V lost 5 bases and J lost 3, with 14 bases in between. DNA for the CDR3: TGTGCCAGCAGTACCCCCGCGGGGAGCTACGAGCAGTACTTC. Protein: CASSTPAGSYEQYF.

Only a few counts were recorded for this clone. The rearrangement uses TRBV19 and TRBJ2-2; TRBD2 matches at 7 bases. V shed 5 bases and J 4 bases; nucleotides not matched to a gene: 4. The germline V gene has CDR1 LNHDA and CDR2 SQIVND (reference sequence). The CDR3 covers 14 residues. The CDR3: CASSSGGGTGELFF. The CDR3 DNA sequence: TGTGCCAGTAGTTCGGGGGGAGGCACCGGGGAGCTGTTTTTT.

J is TRBJ2-1 and V is TRBV2; a weak D match, TRBD2 (6 bases). Trimming stripped 8 bases from V and 0 bases from J, with 14 bases between. This CDR3 comprises 15 residues. Germline CDR1 and CDR2: SNHLY and FYNNEI. The CDR3 DNA reads TGTGCCAGCGGTAAGCGGGCGATCTCCTACAATGAGCAGTTCTTC. It yields the protein CASGKRAISYNEQFF.

This sequence joins TRBV28 and TRBJ1-2; a weak D match, TRBD1 (5 bases). With 6 bases removed from V and 11 bases from J, the gap between germline ends came to 25 bases. This CDR3 comprises 15 residues. Germline V lookup: CDR1 MDHEN, CDR2 SYDVKM. The DNA for the CDR3 is TGTGCCAGCAGGCATTACCGGGACGTTTGGCGGGAGTACACCTTC. It codes for CASRHYRDVWREYTF.

V gene TRBV6-1 combines with J gene TRBJ2-7; D call uncertain. V was clipped by 6 bases and J by 4 bases, with 19 bases between them. CDR1 is MNHNS and CDR2 is SASEGT in the germline V gene. The CDR3 runs 15 residues. The CDR3 region has the DNA TGTGCCAGCAGCACACTCGGCGGAGATGGGTACGAGCAGTACTTC. It translates to CASSTLGGDGYEQYF.

This chain links TRBV5-1 with TRBJ2-7; unclear D gene. CDR1 is SGHRS, CDR2 YFSETQ, per germline. The CDR3 runs 15 residues. With 3 bases removed from V and 2 bases from J, the gap between germline ends came to 15 bases. CDR3 nucleotides: TGCGCCAGCAGCTGGGCCGAACAGTTCGCCTACGAGCAGTACTTC. Its translation: CASSWAEQFAYEQYF.

The J gene is TRBJ1-5, the V gene TRBV7-9; D gene unclear. V was clipped by 2 bases and J by 0 bases, with 5 bases between them. Germline lookup yields CDR1 SEHNR and CDR2 FQNEAQ (reference sequence). The CDR3 length is 14 residues. The CDR3 loop is CASSLYGSNQPQHF. The CDR3 DNA follows: TGTGCCAGCAGCTTATACGGTAGCAATCAGCCCCAGCATTTT.

The CDR3 here is CASSISTDTQYF. DNA for the CDR3: TGTGCCAGTTCCATCTCCACAGATACGCAGTATTTT. The gene calls are TRBV11-3 and TRBJ2-3; D gene ambiguous. The length of the CDR3 is 12 residues. The germline V gene has CDR1 SGHNT and CDR2 YENEEA. V gave up 9 bases and J gave up 2 bases, with 9 bases separating them.

This chain joins TRBV15 and TRBJ2-7, with 9 positions matching TRBD2. Germline trimming cut 3 bases from V and 2 bases from J; bases unmatched to any gene: 8. The CDR3 loop spans 16 amino acids. Per germline, CDR1 LNHNV and CDR2 YYDKDF (reference sequence). CDR3 coding DNA: TGTGCCACCAGCAGGGCAAGCGGGAGGCAAACCTACGAGCAGTACTTC. Protein: CATSRASGRQTYEQYF.